This TCR beta chain was found in a study of CD8 T cells in ankylosing spondylitis. Study results and limitations: It appeared that ankylosing spondylitis blood was characterized by a TCR beta motif of several highly homologous variants. Enrichment of disease-linked clones was reportedly significant in matched ankylosing spondylitis synovial fluid.

Remarks on this clonotype: Its specificity is unknown.

Germline-derived CDR1 and CDR2 are SGHVS and FQNEAQ. The CDR3 length is 17 residues. Trimming took 5 bases from V and 10 from J, leaving 27 bases between them. Making use of molecular barcodes, quantitative 5'-RACE generated TCR beta libraries. MiXCR was run by TCRdb on the 5' RACE reads, yielding one entry per CDR3 protein. The sample lists 400,000 or so distinct CDR3 sequences, around 26% occurring once. The source is a male donor with ankylosing spondylitis. The material sequenced was blood, either unsorted or a sorted T cell fraction (not recorded which). The chain uses TRBV7-8 and TRBJ2-1; TRBD2 is a possible D gene (6 bases). CDR3 nucleotide sequence: TGTGCCAGCAGCCACTCGTGGGGCGGGATCATCCTCGGGGAGCAGTTCTTC. As protein: CASSHSWGGIILGEQFF.